The following is a TCR beta chain sequence with its context. This clonotype has a count of ten or more. No antigen is known for it. Base-call qualities are not available, and no considerably larger clone is one nucleotide away. The sample's treatment or condition label, decoded: in vitro stimulation with specific CMV peptide epitopes to enrich CMV-specific T cells. These data belong to a study of T cell repertoires in cytomegalovirus infection (dated by TCRdb to the late 2010s). In terms of the full investigation: Recently identified HLA-C-restricted CMV epitopes, whose presentation resists viral immunomodulation, were targeted by peptide stimulations together with well-studied HLA-B-restricted epitopes. Donor HLA type was relevant to the analysis, because carriage of CMV infection together with the matching HLA type was indicated by public TCR beta signatures.

Beyond this particular receptor, the publication reports: The ex vivo response was dominated by HLA-C-restricted CMV-specific TCR beta clonotypes, which also provided the single most frequent clonotype in two of eight donors. In both this cohort and an independent cohort of approximately 350 donors, the cumulative frequency of public TCR beta family members distinguished carriers of CMV infection plus the relevant HLA type.

For sequencing, an Illumina HiSeq 1500 was employed. In-frame beta chains were kept once TCRdb had trimmed the public reads at Q25 with fastp and called clones with MiXCR. For every CDR3 protein sequence, its rows merge into one entry that carries the most common genes and DNA. This sample holds about 270,000 distinct CDR3 sequences; around 20% were observed only once. The top ten clones comprise about 20% of the sample. The clonotype originates from a human donor in good health (CMV status not recorded). Some clones in this sample may be carry-over from other donors' samples. The material sequenced was cultured PBMCs, taken from culture after CMV antigen stimulation.

In nucleotides, the sequence is TGTGCCAGCAGCTTCCGACAGGGCGCCTACGAGCAGTACTTC. Its product reads: CASSFRQGAYEQYF. The chain links TRBV7-2 with TRBJ2-7, and 7 junctional nucleotides match TRBD1. The germline V gene encodes CDR1 SGHTA and CDR2 FQGNSA. The V end gives up 3 bases and the J end 2 bases, leaving 4 bases in the junction not matched to a gene. The CDR3 measures 14 amino acids from cysteine to phenylalanine. Just the 42-base CDR3 DNA is kept, in frame starting at base 1.